These 29 T cell receptor beta chains share one sample of origin, sequenced in a study of tissue T cells after allogeneic stem cell transplantation. Measured with immunoSEQ multiplex PCR; TCRdb has only the in-frame clones, and not every one. The sample consists of 15,000 to 20,000 clones, roughly two thirds of them appearing once. The specimen was spleen. These receptors came from a female BALB/c mouse in good health. As its MHC haplotype, the strain has H2-d.

With regard to this clone: Genes and germline come from the mouse. The read falls 1 residue short of the CDR3 end, and the missing part is taken from the germline J gene. V gene TRBV13-2 combines with J gene TRBJ2-5; 7 bases are a match to TRBD1. From germline, CDR1 is NNHNN and CDR2 SYGAGS (reference sequence). There are 13 residues in the CDR3. V was clipped by 1 base and J by 5 bases; unmatched bases: 1. The covered CDR3 bases are TGTGCCAGCGGTGATCGGACAGGAGACACCCAGTAC. Translation: CASGDRTGDTQY. The entire CDR3 reads CASGDRTGDTQYF.

Notes on this clone: Gene names follow the mouse nomenclature. The read ends 1 residue early relative to the CDR3; the germline J gene fills the gap. The V and J genes are TRBV1 and TRBJ1-1; tentatively, D is TRBD1 (5 bases). Trimming stripped 0 bases from V and 3 bases from J, with 11 bases between. CDR1 is NSQYPW, CDR2 LRSPGD, per germline (reference sequence). This CDR3 has 15 amino acids. The CDR3 loop reads CTCSADQRGYTEVFF. The CDR3 bases that were read are TGCACCTGCAGTGCAGATCAGAGGGGTTACACAGAAGTCTTC.

For this clone: Gene names are mouse gene names. The CDR3 end lies 1 residue beyond the end of the read and is filled in from the germline J gene. This chain connects TRBV1 to TRBJ1-1; D is perhaps TRBD1 (6 bases). Germline loops: CDR1 NSQYPW, CDR2 LRSPGD (reference sequence). The ends were cut back, 0 bases at V and 5 bases at J, with 10 bases in the middle. The CDR3 has 14 residues. The sequenced CDR3 bases are TGCACCTGCAGTGCAGATTGGGGGACAACAGAAGTCTTC. This sequence encodes CTCSADWGTTEVF. In full, the CDR3 is CTCSADWGTTEVFF.

About this clone itself: Gene names denote mouse genes. Read sequence stops 1 residue before the CDR3 end, and the germline J gene provides the missing end. This chain connects TRBV29 to TRBJ2-3; 8 positions match TRBD1. The CDR3 runs 16 residues. The J segment lost 1 base and the V segment lost 0 bases, leaving 3 bases of the junction unmatched. The V gene's germline CDR1 is MSHET and CDR2 SYDVDS. Here the CDR3 reads CASSLSPGGGAETLYF. Partial CDR3 DNA: TGTGCTAGCAGTTTATCGCCAGGGGGCGGTGCAGAAACGCTGTAT.

About this clone: Mouse gene names apply. The sequenced fragment ends 1 residue before the CDR3 boundary, so the rest is inferred from the germline J gene. The V call is TRBV19, the J call TRBJ2-2; perhaps TRBD1 as D (6 bases). CDR1 is FNHDT, CDR2 SITEND, per germline (reference sequence). CDR3 length: 16 residues. V was shortened by 2 bases and J by 0 bases, with 11 bases between the two germline ends. CDR3 protein: CASSIGDKANTGQLYF. CDR3 DNA, as far as it was read: TGTGCCAGCAGTATTGGGGACAAAGCAAACACCGGGCAGCTCTAC.

This clone was seen more than once but under ten times. Gene labels here are mouse ones. The read is 1 residue too short to cover the CDR3 end, so that end is filled in from the germline J gene. The chain employs TRBV13-2 and TRBJ2-7, with a tentative D call TRBD1 (5 bases). The CDR3 extends over 12 amino acids. CDR1 NNHNN and CDR2 SYGAGS come from the germline V gene (reference sequence). The V end lost 3 bases, the J end lost 4 bases, and 8 bases lay between the germline ends. This CDR3 is CASGADRYEQYF. Incomplete CDR3 DNA: TGTGCCAGCGGTGCTGACAGATATGAACAGTAC.

Details on this clone: Gene names are mouse gene names. This specimen includes other DNA sequences encoding the same CDR3. CDR3 bases read: TGTGCCAGCAGCCCGAATTCCTATAATTCGCCCCTCTAC. It specifies CASSPNSYNSPLY. The whole CDR3 sequence reads CASSPNSYNSPLYF. The V gene is TRBV4, the J gene TRBJ1-6; D gene uncertain. Read sequence stops 1 residue before the CDR3 end, and the germline J gene provides the missing end. TRBJ1-6 is annotated as an ORF whose role is uncertain. The germline gives CDR1 LGHDT, CDR2 YNNKQL (reference sequence). The V and J ends lost 5 bases and 0 bases respectively, with 5 bases between them. This CDR3 has 14 amino acids.

As concerns this clone: Genes here carry mouse names. The read falls 1 residue short of the CDR3 end, and the missing part is taken from the germline J gene. This sequence joins TRBV4 and TRBJ2-7; D is ambiguous. Trimming pared 3 bases from V and 3 bases from J, leaving 0 bases between. Germline CDR1 and CDR2: LGHDT and YNNKQL (reference sequence). The CDR3 length is 10 residues. The CDR3 region is CASSYYEQYF. CDR3 DNA, as far as it was read: TGTGCCAGCAGCTACTATGAACAGTAC.

Points on this clone: Gene names and germline refer to mouse. The CDR3 goes on 1 residue after the read ends, and that part is filled in from the germline J gene. The chain links TRBV19 to TRBJ2-7; 7 nucleotides match TRBD2. V gave up 3 bases and J gave up 6 bases; unmatched junction bases: 3. CDR1 FNHDT and CDR2 SITEND come from the germline V gene (reference sequence). The CDR3 totals 12 residues. Here the CDR3 reads CASSRLGGEQYF. The DNA read from the CDR3 is TGTGCCAGCAGTAGACTGGGAGGTGAACAGTAC.

As concerns this clone: Genes and germline come from the mouse. The read finishes 1 residue shy of the CDR3 end, and the germline J gene is used to complete it. The V and J genes are TRBV17 and TRBJ1-3; 8 bases match TRBD1. V shed 3 bases and J 3 bases; nucleotides not matched to a gene: 4. In germline, CDR1 is MNHDT, CDR2 YYDKIL. There are 15 residues in the CDR3. The CDR3 bases that were read are TGTGCTAGCAGTAGCGCAGGGGGCGGTGGAAATACGCTCTAT. Protein: CASSSAGGGGNTLY. The full CDR3 sequence reads CASSSAGGGGNTLYF.

Concerning this clone itself: Gene names denote mouse genes. Coverage ceases 1 residue before the CDR3 finishes, and the germline J gene fills in the end. The chain carries TRBV13-2 and TRBJ2-7; D is possibly TRBD1 or TRBD2 (5 bases each). The germline gives CDR1 NNHNN, CDR2 SYGAGS (reference sequence). The CDR3 contains 13 residues. V lost 3 bases to trimming and J lost 7 bases, with 14 bases between them. CDR3 DNA (partial): TGTGCCAGCGGTGCCCCGGGGCCGGGGGAACAGTAC. Residues: CASGAPGPGEQY. The full CDR3 protein is CASGAPGPGEQYF.

A single count supports this clone. Gene names denote mouse genes. Read data end 1 residue before the CDR3 end; the end is taken from the germline J gene. This chain links TRBV13-2 with TRBJ1-4, with TRBD1 matching over 8 bases. The J segment lost 0 bases and the V segment lost 2 bases, leaving 0 bases of the junction unmatched. This CDR3 is built from 15 residues. Germline V gene sequence: CDR1 NNHNN, CDR2 SYGAGS (reference sequence). The CDR3 loop is CASGEQGVSNERLFF. The sequenced CDR3 bases are TGTGCCAGCGGTGAACAGGGGGTTTCCAACGAAAGATTATTT.

For this clone: These gene names are mouse names. The read stops 1 residue short of the end of the CDR3; the missing end is completed from the germline J gene. The chain couples TRBV17 to TRBJ1-1; D unclear. V lost 2 bases, J lost 0 bases, and 4 bases lay in between. Germline V gene data show CDR1 as MNHDT and CDR2 as YYDKIL. This CDR3 spans 13 amino acids. The CDR3 DNA, read in part, is TGTGCTAGCAGTAGACAAGCAAACACAGAAGTCTTC. Translating gives CASSRQANTEVF. The entire CDR3 protein reads CASSRQANTEVFF.

This clone was counted only a few times. All gene names here are mouse names. Coverage ceases 1 residue before the CDR3 finishes, and the germline J gene fills in the end. The J gene is TRBJ1-2, the V gene TRBV13-3, with a tentative D call TRBD1 (6 bases). Trimming removed 4 bases from V and 2 bases from J, with 6 bases in between. Germline V gene data show CDR1 as NNHDY and CDR2 as SYVADS. This CDR3 has 12 residues. The CDR3 DNA, read in part, is TGTGCCAGCAGTACAGGGAACTCCGACTACACC. Protein product: CASSTGNSDYT. The complete CDR3 reads CASSTGNSDYTF.

A word on this clone: Mouse gene names and germline throughout. The read halts 1 residue ahead of the CDR3 end, with the missing end drawn from the germline J gene. The rearrangement uses TRBV29 and TRBJ2-2; D is possibly TRBD1 (6 bases). V dropped 6 bases and J dropped 2 bases, with 19 bases sitting between them. The CDR3 totals 17 residues. The germline gives CDR1 MSHET, CDR2 SYDVDS. The CDR3 DNA, read in part, is TGTGCTAGCAGCCCCCCCCGGGACACCCTTAACACCGGGCAGCTCTAC. Translating gives CASSPPRDTLNTGQLY. The whole CDR3 sequence reads CASSPPRDTLNTGQLYF.

About this clone itself: All gene names here are mouse names. The read ends 1 residue before the CDR3 terminus; that terminus is restored from the germline J gene. The chain joins TRBV13-2 to TRBJ2-5; perhaps D is TRBD1 or TRBD2 (7 bases each). Trimming removed 0 bases at V and 6 bases at J, with 14 bases between. This CDR3 spans 15 amino acids. From germline, CDR1 is NNHNN and CDR2 SYGAGS (reference sequence). CDR3 sequence reads: CASGDAGRGGDTQYF. Incomplete CDR3 DNA: TGTGCCAGCGGTGATGCAGGCAGGGGGGGTGACACCCAGTAC.

About this clone: Gene names are the mouse ones. The read ends 1 residue before the CDR3 terminus; that terminus is restored from the germline J gene. V usage is TRBV31 and J usage is TRBJ1-5, with D unresolved. This CDR3 has 14 amino acids. Looked up from germline, CDR1 is GKSSPN and CDR2 is SITVG. Trimming took 0 bases from V and 0 from J, leaving 6 bases between them. Partial CDR3 DNA: TGTGCCTGGAGTCTAGCAAGTAACAACCAGGCTCCGCTT. This translates into CAWSLASNNQAPL. In full, the CDR3 reads CAWSLASNNQAPLF.

With regard to this clone: The genes are named according to mouse. CDR3 loop: CASGEQGENTLYF. The covered CDR3 bases are TGTGCCAGCGGTGAACAGGGGGAAAACACCTTGTAC. The chain links TRBV13-2 to TRBJ2-4; 8 bases agree with TRBD1. Read data end 1 residue before the CDR3 end; the end is taken from the germline J gene. The germline V gene has CDR1 NNHNN and CDR2 SYGAGS (reference sequence). Trimming cost V 2 bases and J 4 bases; bases outside gene matches: 0. The length of the CDR3 is 13 residues.

As for this clone: Any gene name here is a mouse gene name. The CDR3 extends 1 residue past the end of the read, so its final part is completed from the germline J gene. The rearrangement uses TRBV13-2 and TRBJ1-3; D gene unclear. The V and J ends lost 0 bases and 0 bases respectively, with 4 bases between them. The CDR3 runs 14 residues. CDR1 and CDR2 (germline): NNHNN, SYGAGS (reference sequence). CDR3 bases read: TGTGCCAGCGGTGATGCCGATTCTGGAAATACGCTCTAT. As protein: CASGDADSGNTLY. The full CDR3 is CASGDADSGNTLYF.

The sample holds a few counts of this clone. All gene names here are mouse names. Sequencing ends 1 residue short of the CDR3 end; the germline J gene provides the rest. The chain joins TRBV20 to TRBJ1-3; D may be TRBD1 (5 bases). V dropped 1 base and J dropped 2 bases, with 9 bases sitting between them. From germline, CDR1 is GFQATS and CDR2 STVNSAI. This CDR3 has 14 amino acids. CDR3 DNA (partial): TGTGGTGCTAGGGGTCCAGGGACTGGAAATACGCTCTAT. This translates into CGARGPGTGNTLY. The full CDR3 protein reads CGARGPGTGNTLYF.

As concerns this clone: Mouse germline and gene names are used. Read coverage stops 1 residue before the CDR3 terminus; the germline J gene supplies the remainder. This sequence joins TRBV15 and TRBJ2-5; 9 positions match TRBD1. Germline V CDR1 and CDR2: SGHND, FRSKSL. The junction had 3 bases not matched to a gene; V was cut back by 6 bases and J by 5 bases. The CDR3 runs to 13 residues. Here the CDR3 reads CASRPGQGDTQYF. CDR3 DNA, as far as it was read: TGTGCCAGCAGGCCGGGACAGGGAGACACCCAGTAC.

A note on this clone: The gene names given are mouse names. The read comes to an end 1 residue before the CDR3 does, leaving the germline J gene to fill in the end. This chain uses TRBV13-2 with TRBJ1-3; 8 bases align to TRBD1. The germline V gene has CDR1 NNHNN and CDR2 SYGAGS (reference sequence). V shed 2 bases, J shed 0 bases, and the junction held 4 bases outside the gene matches. CDR3 length: 16 amino acids. The covered CDR3 bases are TGTGCCAGCGGTGAGAGGACAGGGAATTCTGGAAATACGCTCTAT. Translating gives CASGERTGNSGNTLY. The full CDR3 protein is CASGERTGNSGNTLYF.

Points on this clone: The gene symbols are mouse symbols. The CDR3 extends 1 residue past the end of the read, so its final part is completed from the germline J gene. This rearrangement joins TRBV16 to TRBJ2-3, with D tentatively TRBD1 (6 bases). Germline CDR1 is SGHSA and CDR2 is FRNQAP. The CDR3 covers 14 residues. Trimming stripped 0 bases from V and 3 bases from J, with 7 bases between. CDR3 DNA (partial): TGTGCAAGCAGCTTAGACGGACAGGCAGAAACGCTGTAT. This encodes CASSLDGQAETLY. The entire CDR3 protein is CASSLDGQAETLYF.

This clone appeared once. The gene symbols are mouse symbols. The CDR3 end lies 1 residue beyond the end of the read and is filled in from the germline J gene. V and J are TRBV20 and TRBJ2-7; a weak D match, TRBD1 (6 bases). This CDR3 has 12 amino acids. Trimming took off 6 bases at V and 0 bases at J, with 9 bases between the two ends. CDR1 is GFQATS, CDR2 STVNSAI, per germline. Partial CDR3 DNA: TGTGGTGCCGGGACAAGCTCCTATGAACAGTAC. It translates to CGAGTSSYEQY. The entire CDR3 sequence reads CGAGTSSYEQYF.

As for this clone: Gene and germline names: mouse. The CDR3 end falls 1 residue outside the read, so it is completed with the germline J gene. The rearrangement links TRBV13-2 to TRBJ2-2; D unclear. Trimming left V 1 base short and J 2 bases short, with 6 bases between. CDR3 length equals 14 residues. Germline lookup yields CDR1 NNHNN and CDR2 SYGAGS (reference sequence). This chain's CDR3 is CASGDPGNTGQLYF. The CDR3 bases that were read are TGTGCCAGCGGTGATCCGGGGAACACCGGGCAGCTCTAC.

As regards this clone: Gene names refer to mouse genes. The DNA ends 1 residue before the CDR3 does, and the rest of the CDR3 is filled in from the germline J gene. The chain employs TRBV13-2 and TRBJ2-7; D is perhaps TRBD1 (6 bases). V lost 3 bases to trimming and J lost 0 bases, with 7 bases between them. Per germline, CDR1 NNHNN and CDR2 SYGAGS (reference sequence). The CDR3 runs to 13 residues. CDR3 protein: CASGGGGSYEQYF. Partial CDR3 DNA: TGTGCCAGCGGTGGAGGGGGCTCCTATGAACAGTAC.

This clone was found once. Any gene name here is a mouse gene name. The CDR3 bases that were read are TGTGGTGCTACGACAGGGGGGGACACCCAGTAC. Translated, it gives CGATTGGDTQY. The entire CDR3 sequence reads CGATTGGDTQYF. The chain is built from TRBV20 and TRBJ2-5, with TRBD1 matching 9 bases. The CDR3 end falls 1 residue outside the read, so it is completed with the germline J gene. The trim removed 4 bases at V and 6 bases at J, leaving 2 bases unmatched. This CDR3 is built from 12 residues. Looked up from germline, CDR1 is GFQATS and CDR2 is STVNSAI.

Note on this clone: Genes and germline are mouse. The missing CDR3 end, 1 residue past where the read stops, is filled in from the germline J gene. This rearrangement joins TRBV2 to TRBJ2-7; D is undetermined. The CDR3 is 13 amino acids. Germline assignment: CDR1 LGHNA and CDR2 YSYQKL. The ends were cut back, 0 bases at V and 6 bases at J, with 9 bases in the middle. The CDR3 reads CASSQDLDFEQYF. CDR3 DNA (partial): TGTGCCAGCAGCCAAGATCTGGATTTTGAACAGTAC.

This clone was found a few times. Genes and germline are mouse. From the germline J gene comes the end of the CDR3, since the read stops 1 residue before it. J is TRBJ2-7 and V is TRBV5; D is perhaps TRBD1 (5 bases). V lost 0 bases to trimming and J lost 5 bases, with 8 bases between them. This CDR3 region has 13 residues. Germline CDR1 reads LGHNA; CDR2 reads YNLKQL (reference sequence). CDR3 DNA, as far as it was read: TGTGCCAGCAGCCAAGATCTCAGGGATGAACAGTAC. This translates into CASSQDLRDEQY. The whole CDR3 region reads CASSQDLRDEQYF.